This T cell receptor (beta chain) was profiled in a study of response to subunit inactivated influenza vaccine. Trimming left V 4 bases short and J 7 bases short, with 13 bases between. This CDR3 contains 13 residues. CDR1 and CDR2 (germline): SNHLY, FYNNEI. MiXCR, applied by TCRdb to the RT-PCR reads, yields one record per CDR3 protein. The table has more than 150,000 distinct CDR3 sequences, 7.5% to 10% seen once. The study's findings and limits: Authors suggested each seasonal influenza vaccination recruits few new T cells.

This clonotype was observed a handful of times. Its antigen remains unknown. The receptor was derived from a man between 45 and 60 years old who received an inactivated influenza vaccine. The material sequenced was non-naive T cells sorted from PBMCs, taken on the day of vaccination. The chain employs TRBV2 and TRBJ1-2, with D possibly being TRBD1 (5 bases). The CDR3 reads CASSVQGDTGYTF. CDR3 in DNA: TGTGCCAGCAGTGTCCAGGGTGATACTGGCTACACCTTC.